The subject of this entry is one TCR beta chain. This sample is part of a study of blood T cell repertoires in COVID-19. About the study: Material from acute and convalescent COVID-19 was sourced from the United States, Italy and Spain. The analysed material was cDNA or gDNA that came from T cells, B-cell-depleted T cells, or PBMCs.

In the study's own analysis: Estimated nucleated cell counts came from reference gene primer amplification. Some clones are missing from TCRdb's copy, which holds only in-frame ones; the method was immunoSEQ multiplex PCR. V, J and clone size derive from that table, while D and trimming were established from the DNA sequence. The table shows 80,000 or so clones, with 60% to 75% occurring only once. Sequencing was carried out using peripheral blood. The TCR comes from a man aged 45-60 years with active or convalescent COVID-19.

CDR3 DNA sequence: TGTGCCAGCAAGACTAGCGGGGGCTCCTACGAGCAGTACTTC. The encoded protein is CASKTSGGSYEQYF. The J gene is TRBJ2-7, the V gene TRBV6-5; 12 positions agree with TRBD2. Germline V lookup: CDR1 MNHEY, CDR2 SVGAGI. V gave up 7 bases and J gave up 0 bases; unmatched junction bases: 1. There are 14 residues in the CDR3.